The rows below give T cell receptor beta chains drawn from one sample of a study of shared T cell receptors in the human thymus. The assay was immunoSEQ multiplex PCR, and TCRdb's table has in-frame clones only and misses some. The sample consists of approximately 400,000 clones, about 95% of them appearing once. The sequencing sample was made of thymocytes. The origin of the receptors is a human donor. Each CDR3 is given with its conserved first and last residue. D genes are given only for firm matches. Only part of the rows carry a size: once, few, many, or a class if the clone is expanded.

TGCGCCAGCAGCTTGACAGGATATAGCAATCAGCCCCAGCATTTT CASSLTGYSNQPQHF - TRBJ1-5 - TRBV5-1
TGTGCCAGCAGCTTAGGGGCTAGCGGGAGGCCCTACGAGCAGTACTTC CASSLGASGRPYEQYF TRBD2 TRBJ2-7 - TRBV13
TGTGCCAGCAGCTTGACAGGGTTGCCCTACGAGCAGTACTTC CASSLTGLPYEQYF TRBD1 TRBJ2-7 - TRBV7-9
TGCGCCAGCAGCCAAGATCCAGGAGCGGGAGCGGGCACCGGGGAGCTGTTTTTT CASSQDPGAGAGTGELFF TRBD2 TRBJ2-2 - TRBV4-1
TGTGCCAGCAGACCCAATGCCCTAGTTGACAGGGTGAGCTCCTATAATTCACCCCTCCACTTT CASRPNALVDRVSSYNSPLHF TRBD1 TRBJ1-6 - TRBV27
TGCAGCGTCGGACAGCCGAAGGACACTGAAGCTTTCTTT CSVGQPKDTEAFF - TRBJ1-1 few TRBV29-1
TGCGCCAGCAGCTTGAGGGCGGACGGGTCAGACGATAAGGAGCAGTTCTTC CASSLRADGSDDKEQFF - TRBJ2-1 - TRBV5-1
TGTGCCAGCAGTCCCTTAGCGGGAGGTTACTCCTACGAGCAGTACTTC CASSPLAGGYSYEQYF TRBD2 TRBJ2-7 - TRBV25-1
TGTGCCAGCAGCTTGTTCACCCACGAGCAGTACTTC CASSLFTHEQYF - TRBJ2-7 once TRBV5-4
TGTGCCAGCAGCCCCACGGAGGCTAGCGGGAGTCTCGGGCAAGAGACCCAGTACTTC CASSPTEASGSLGQETQYF TRBD2 TRBJ2-5 - TRBV9
TGCAGCGTTGATAGCCATCCAGAAGCTTTCTTT CSVDSHPEAFF - TRBJ1-1 - TRBV29-1
TGCGCCAGCAGTCTACGGACAGGAAAGTGTCTAGCGCCGTCCTACGAGCAGTACTTC CASSLRTGKCLAPSYEQYF - TRBJ2-7 - TRBV23-1
TGCGCCAGCAGCCATATCGGACTAGCGGGAGGGTCGACCTACGAGCAGTACTTC CASSHIGLAGGSTYEQYF TRBD2 TRBJ2-7 once TRBV4-3
TGTGCCAGCTCACCACGCGGGACAGGGGTCCCTGAAGCTTTCTTT CASSPRGTGVPEAFF TRBD1 TRBJ1-1 - TRBV18
TGTGCCAGCAGTTCCTCTAGCACAGATACGCAGTATTTT CASSSSSTDTQYF - TRBJ2-3 - TRBV5-4
TGTGCCAGCAGTCTGCCCGGGCACCCGGACACTGAAGCTTTCTTT CASSLPGHPDTEAFF - TRBJ1-1 - TRBV28
TGTGCCAGCAGTTTGGGACTAACCTACGAGCAGTACTTC CASSLGLTYEQYF TRBD2 TRBJ2-7 - TRBV28
TGTGCCAGCAGTTTAAATCGCGGACAGCAAGAGACCCAGTACTTC CASSLNRGQQETQYF - TRBJ2-5 - TRBV27
TGTGCCAGCAGCCAAGAAGTCCCTGAAGCTTTCTTT CASSQEVPEAFF - TRBJ1-1 - TRBV14
TGCAGCGTTGGAAGCAGGGTACGGATGGGGACCGGGGAGCTGTTTTTT CSVGSRVRMGTGELFF - TRBJ2-2 - TRBV29-1
TGTGCCAGCAGCTTAGGCTCGTTTCTAGCGGGTATTTCCTACGAGCAGTACTTC CASSLGSFLAGISYEQYF TRBD2 TRBJ2-7 - TRBV11-2
TGTGCCAGCGGCTTCCTGGGGACTAGCGGGAGGGCCGGGTCCTACGAGCAGTACTTC CASGFLGTSGRAGSYEQYF TRBD2 TRBJ2-7 - TRBV2
TGTGCCAGCAGCGCGACAGGGCCTGTCACCTTC CASSATGPVTF TRBD1 TRBJ1-2 - TRBV9
TGTGCCTCCCGAAGGACCTCTTATGGCTACACCTTC CASRRTSYGYTF - TRBJ1-2 once TRBV5-6
TGTGCCACCTCGCGACCCACCCCGAGCCGTGGCTACACCTTC CATSRPTPSRGYTF - TRBJ1-2 - TRBV28
TGTGCCAGCAGTGTAAGCCGGGACACCCAAGAGACCCAGTACTTC CASSVSRDTQETQYF - TRBJ2-5 - TRBV25-1
TGTGCCAGCAGTTTAGGAGGGGGCGAAGAGTCCTACGAGCAGTACTTC CASSLGGGEESYEQYF - TRBJ2-7 - TRBV28
TGCGCCAGCAGCCAAGATAATGGGAGGGGGGACTGGATAGCCAAAAACATTCAGTACTTC CASSQDNGRGDWIAKNIQYF - TRBJ2-4 - TRBV4-3
TGTGCCAGCAGGGGCCTACGGAAAAACATTCAGTACTTC CASRGLRKNIQYF - TRBJ2-4 once TRBV27
TGTGCCAGCAGCCCGAGGGGCCCCGGGGAGCTGTTTTTT CASSPRGPGELFF - TRBJ2-2 - TRBV9
TGTGCCAGCAGCCTAGACATGGCTAGTACAGATACGCAGTATTTT CASSLDMASTDTQYF - TRBJ2-3 - TRBV7-9
TGTGCCAGCAGCTTGTGGAGAATGCAGCCGGGCCATAGCAATCAGCCCCAGCATTTT CASSLWRMQPGHSNQPQHF - TRBJ1-5 - TRBV5-8
TGTGCCAGCAGCGCCGGGGAACAGGGGGCATCTAGCGAGCCCCCCTACGAGCAGTACTTC CASSAGEQGASSEPPYEQYF TRBD1 TRBJ2-7 - TRBV9